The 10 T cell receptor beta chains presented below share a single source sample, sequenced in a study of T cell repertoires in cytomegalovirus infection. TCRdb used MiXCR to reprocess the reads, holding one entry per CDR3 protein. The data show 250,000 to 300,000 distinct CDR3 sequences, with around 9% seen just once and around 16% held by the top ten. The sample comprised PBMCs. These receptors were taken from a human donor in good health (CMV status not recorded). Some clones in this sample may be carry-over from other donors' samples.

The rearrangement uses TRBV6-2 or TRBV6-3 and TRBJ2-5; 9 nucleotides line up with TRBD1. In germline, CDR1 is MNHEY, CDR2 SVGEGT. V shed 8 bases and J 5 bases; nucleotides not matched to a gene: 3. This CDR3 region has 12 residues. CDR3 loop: CASGDRAETQYF. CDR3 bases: TGTGCCAGCGGGGACAGGGCTGAGACCCAGTACTTC.

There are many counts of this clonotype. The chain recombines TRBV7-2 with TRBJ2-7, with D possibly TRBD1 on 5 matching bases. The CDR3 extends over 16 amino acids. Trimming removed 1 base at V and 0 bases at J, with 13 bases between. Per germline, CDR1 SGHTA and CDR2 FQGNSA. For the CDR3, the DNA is TGTGCCAGCAGCTTAGGGGGCACAGGCCGCTCCTACGAGCAGTACTTC. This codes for CASSLGGTGRSYEQYF.

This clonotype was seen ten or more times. CDR3 in amino acids: CASSLKGQANYGYTF. DNA for the CDR3: TGTGCCAGCAGTTTAAAGGGGCAGGCTAACTATGGCTACACCTTC. V usage is TRBV7-2 and J usage is TRBJ1-2; perhaps TRBD1 as D (5 bases). From germline, CDR1 is SGHTA and CDR2 FQGNSA. The CDR3 runs 15 residues. Trimming stripped 6 bases from V and 0 bases from J, with 14 bases between. Full variable domain (rest looked up from reference TRBV7-2 and TRBJ1-2): GAGVSQSPSNKVTEKGKDVELRCDPISGHTALYWYRQSLGQGLEFLIYFQGNSAPDKSGLPSDRFSAERTGGSVSTLTIQRTQQEDSAVYLCASSLKGQANYGYTFGSGTRLTVV.

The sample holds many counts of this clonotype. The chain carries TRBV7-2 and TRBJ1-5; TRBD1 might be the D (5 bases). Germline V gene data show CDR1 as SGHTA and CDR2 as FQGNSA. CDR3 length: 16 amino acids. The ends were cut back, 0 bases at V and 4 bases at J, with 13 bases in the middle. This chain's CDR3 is CASSLATVGSNQPQHF. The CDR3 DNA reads TGTGCCAGCAGCTTAGCGACAGTGGGGAGTAATCAGCCCCAGCATTTT.

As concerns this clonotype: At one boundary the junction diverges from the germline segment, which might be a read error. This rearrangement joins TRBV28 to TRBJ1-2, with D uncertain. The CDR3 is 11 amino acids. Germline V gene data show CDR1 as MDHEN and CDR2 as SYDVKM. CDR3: CANSLWGGYTF. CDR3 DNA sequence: TGTGCCAACAGTTTATGGGGTGGCTACACCTTC.

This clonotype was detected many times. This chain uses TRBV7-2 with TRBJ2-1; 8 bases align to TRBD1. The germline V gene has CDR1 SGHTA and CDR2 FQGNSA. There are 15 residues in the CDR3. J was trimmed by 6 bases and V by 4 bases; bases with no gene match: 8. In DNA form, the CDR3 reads TGTGCCAGCAGCTGGGGGGACAGGCTGAGCAATGAGCAGTTCTTC. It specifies CASSWGDRLSNEQFF.

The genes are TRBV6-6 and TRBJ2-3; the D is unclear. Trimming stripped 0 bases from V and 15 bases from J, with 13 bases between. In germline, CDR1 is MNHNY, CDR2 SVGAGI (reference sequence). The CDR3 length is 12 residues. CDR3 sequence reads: CASSYSAKRKYF. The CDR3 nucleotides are TGTGCCAGCAGTTACTCGGCGAAACGGAAATATTTT.

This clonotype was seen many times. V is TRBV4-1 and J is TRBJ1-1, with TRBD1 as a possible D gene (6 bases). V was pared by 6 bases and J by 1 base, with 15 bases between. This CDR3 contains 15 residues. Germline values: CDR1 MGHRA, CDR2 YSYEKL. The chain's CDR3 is CASRYNDRPNTEAFF. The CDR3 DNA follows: TGCGCCAGCAGATACAACGACAGGCCGAACACTGAAGCTTTCTTT.

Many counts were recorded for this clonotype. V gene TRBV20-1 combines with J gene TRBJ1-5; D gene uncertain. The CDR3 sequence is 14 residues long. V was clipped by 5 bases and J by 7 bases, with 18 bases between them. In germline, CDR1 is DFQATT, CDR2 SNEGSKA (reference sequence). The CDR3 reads CSAGGNHAGQPQHF. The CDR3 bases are TGCAGTGCTGGAGGAAACCACGCGGGGCAGCCCCAGCATTTT.

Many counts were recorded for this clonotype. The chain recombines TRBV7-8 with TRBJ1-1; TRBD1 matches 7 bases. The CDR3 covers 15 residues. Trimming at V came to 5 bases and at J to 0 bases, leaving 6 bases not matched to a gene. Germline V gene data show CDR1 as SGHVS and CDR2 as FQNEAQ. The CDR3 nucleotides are TGTGCCAGCAGCCCACCGACAGGGATGAACACTGAAGCTTTCTTT. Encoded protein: CASSPPTGMNTEAFF.